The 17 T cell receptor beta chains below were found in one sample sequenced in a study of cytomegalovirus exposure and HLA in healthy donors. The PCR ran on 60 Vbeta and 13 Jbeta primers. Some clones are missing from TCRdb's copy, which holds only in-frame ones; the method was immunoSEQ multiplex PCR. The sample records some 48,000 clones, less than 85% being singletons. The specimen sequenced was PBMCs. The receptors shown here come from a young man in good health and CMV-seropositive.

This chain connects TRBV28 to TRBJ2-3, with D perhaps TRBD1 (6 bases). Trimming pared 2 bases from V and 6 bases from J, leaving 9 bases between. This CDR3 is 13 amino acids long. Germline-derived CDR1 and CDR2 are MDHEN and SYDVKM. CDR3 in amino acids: CASSLAGDDTQYF. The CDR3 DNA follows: TGTGCCAGCAGTTTAGCAGGGGACGATACGCAGTATTTT.

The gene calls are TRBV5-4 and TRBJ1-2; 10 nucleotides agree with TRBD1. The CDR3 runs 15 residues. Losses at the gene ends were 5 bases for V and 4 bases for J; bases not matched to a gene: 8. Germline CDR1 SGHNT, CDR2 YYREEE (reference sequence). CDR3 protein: CASSGAGTGVYGYTF. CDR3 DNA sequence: TGTGCCAGCAGTGGGGCCGGGACAGGGGTCTATGGCTACACCTTC.

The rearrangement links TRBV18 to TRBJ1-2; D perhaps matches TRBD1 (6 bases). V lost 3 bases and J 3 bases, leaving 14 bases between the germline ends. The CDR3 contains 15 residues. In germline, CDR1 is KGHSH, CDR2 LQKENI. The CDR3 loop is CASSPDTGRDYGYTF. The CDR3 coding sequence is TGTGCCAGCTCACCGGACACAGGGAGGGACTATGGCTACACCTTC.

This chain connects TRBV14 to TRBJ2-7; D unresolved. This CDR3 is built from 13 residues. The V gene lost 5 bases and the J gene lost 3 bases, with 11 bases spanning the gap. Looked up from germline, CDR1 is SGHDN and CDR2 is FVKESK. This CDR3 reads CASSEVLGYEQYF. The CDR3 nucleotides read TGTGCCAGCAGCGAAGTGCTAGGCTACGAGCAGTACTTC.

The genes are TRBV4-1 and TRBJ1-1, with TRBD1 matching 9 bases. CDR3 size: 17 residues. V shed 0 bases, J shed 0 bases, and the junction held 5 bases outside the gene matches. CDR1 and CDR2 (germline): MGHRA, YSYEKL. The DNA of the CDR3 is TGCGCCAGCAGCCAAGATATGGGGGACAGGGTGAACACTGAAGCTTTCTTT. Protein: CASSQDMGDRVNTEAFF.

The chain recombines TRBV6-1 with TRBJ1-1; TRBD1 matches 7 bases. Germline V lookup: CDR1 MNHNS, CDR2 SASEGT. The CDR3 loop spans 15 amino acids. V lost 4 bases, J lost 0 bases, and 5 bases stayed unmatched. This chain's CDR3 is CASSGMTGLNTEAFF. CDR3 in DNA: TGTGCCAGCAGTGGGATGACAGGGCTGAACACTGAAGCTTTCTTT.

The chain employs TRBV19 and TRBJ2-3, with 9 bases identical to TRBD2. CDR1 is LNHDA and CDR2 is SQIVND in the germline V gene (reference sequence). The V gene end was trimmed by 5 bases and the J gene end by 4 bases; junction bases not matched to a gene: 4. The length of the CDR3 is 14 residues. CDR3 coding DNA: TGTGCCAGTAGTCGTAGCGGGGGCTCAGATACGCAGTATTTT. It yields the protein CASSRSGGSDTQYF. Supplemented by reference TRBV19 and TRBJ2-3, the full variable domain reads DGGITQSPKYLFRKEGQNVTLSCEQNLNHDAMYWYRQDPGQGLRLIYYSQIVNDFQKGDIAEGYSVSREKKESFPLTVTSAQKNPTAFYLCASSRSGGSDTQYFGPGTRLTVL.

The CDR3 loop reads CASSDRNSNQPQHF. The CDR3 coding sequence is TGCGCCAGCAGTGACAGAAATAGCAATCAGCCCCAGCATTTT. This chain uses TRBV10-1 with TRBJ1-5; D unclear. CDR1 is WNHNN and CDR2 is SYGVQD in the germline V gene (reference sequence). The CDR3 extends over 14 amino acids. The germline V and J ends were trimmed by 3 bases and 0 bases, with 6 bases remaining between them.

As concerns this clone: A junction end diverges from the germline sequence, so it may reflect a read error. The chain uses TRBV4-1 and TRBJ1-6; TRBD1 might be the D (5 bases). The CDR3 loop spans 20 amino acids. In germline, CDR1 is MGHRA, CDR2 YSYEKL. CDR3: CASSHESAGRGKGDNPPLHF. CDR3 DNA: TGCGCCAGCAGCCATGAATCGGCAGGCCGGGGGAAGGGAGATAATCCACCCCTCCACTTT.

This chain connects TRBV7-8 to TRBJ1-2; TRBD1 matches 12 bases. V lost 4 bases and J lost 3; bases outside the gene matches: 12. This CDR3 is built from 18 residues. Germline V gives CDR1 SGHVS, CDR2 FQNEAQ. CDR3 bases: TGTGCCAGCAGCTGGGACCCGGGACAGGGGGCAAGGGACTATGGCTACACCTTC. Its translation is CASSWDPGQGARDYGYTF.

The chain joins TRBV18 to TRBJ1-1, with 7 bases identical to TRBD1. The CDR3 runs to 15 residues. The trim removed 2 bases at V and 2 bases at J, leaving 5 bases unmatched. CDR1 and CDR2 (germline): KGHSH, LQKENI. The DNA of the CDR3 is TGTGCCAGCTCACCAATCCGACAGGGAAACACTGAAGCTTTCTTT. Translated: CASSPIRQGNTEAFF.

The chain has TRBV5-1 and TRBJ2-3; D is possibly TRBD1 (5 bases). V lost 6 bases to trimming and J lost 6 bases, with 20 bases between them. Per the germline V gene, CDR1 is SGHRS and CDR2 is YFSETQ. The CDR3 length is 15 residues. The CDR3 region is CASTYLTGSRDTQYF. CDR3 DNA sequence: TGCGCCAGCACCTACTTAACAGGATCCCGGGATACGCAGTATTTT.

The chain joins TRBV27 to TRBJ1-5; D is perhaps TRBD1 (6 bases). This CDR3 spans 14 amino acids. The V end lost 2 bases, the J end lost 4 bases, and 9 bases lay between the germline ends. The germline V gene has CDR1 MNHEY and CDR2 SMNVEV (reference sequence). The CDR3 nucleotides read TGTGCCAGCAGTTTAATCCAGGGGAATCAGCCCCAGCATTTT. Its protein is CASSLIQGNQPQHF.

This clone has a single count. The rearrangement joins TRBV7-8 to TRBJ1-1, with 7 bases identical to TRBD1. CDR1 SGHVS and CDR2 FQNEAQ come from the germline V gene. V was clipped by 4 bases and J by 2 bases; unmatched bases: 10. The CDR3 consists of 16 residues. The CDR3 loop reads CASSSRTDRTNTEAFF. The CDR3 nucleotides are TGTGCCAGCAGCTCACGGACGGACAGGACCAACACTGAAGCTTTCTTT. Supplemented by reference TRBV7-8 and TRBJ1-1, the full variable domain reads GAGVSQSPRYKVAKRGQDVALRCDPISGHVSLFWYQQALGQGPEFLTYFQNEAQLDKSGLPSDRFFAERPEGSVSTLKIQRTQQEDSAVYLCASSSRTDRTNTEAFFGQGTRLTVV.

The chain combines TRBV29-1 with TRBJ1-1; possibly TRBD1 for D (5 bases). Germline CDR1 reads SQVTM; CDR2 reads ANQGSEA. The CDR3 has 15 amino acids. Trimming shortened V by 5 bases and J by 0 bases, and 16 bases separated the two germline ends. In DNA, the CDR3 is TGCAGCGTTAAGGGACTGAGCGGGATGAACACTGAAGCTTTCTTT. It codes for CSVKGLSGMNTEAFF.

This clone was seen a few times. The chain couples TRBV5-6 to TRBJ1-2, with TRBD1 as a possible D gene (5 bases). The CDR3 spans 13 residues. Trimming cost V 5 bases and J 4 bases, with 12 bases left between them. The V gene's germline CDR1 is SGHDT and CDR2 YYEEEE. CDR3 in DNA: TGTGCCAGCAGTTCGACAGCCCTCTATGGCTACACCTTC. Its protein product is CASSSTALYGYTF.

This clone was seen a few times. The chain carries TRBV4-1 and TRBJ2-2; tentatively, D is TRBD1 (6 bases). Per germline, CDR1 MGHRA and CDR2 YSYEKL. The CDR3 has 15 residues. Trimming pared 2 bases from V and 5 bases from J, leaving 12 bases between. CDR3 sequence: CASSQPTGRTGELFF. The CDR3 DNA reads TGCGCCAGCAGCCAACCTACAGGGCGAACCGGGGAGCTGTTTTTT.